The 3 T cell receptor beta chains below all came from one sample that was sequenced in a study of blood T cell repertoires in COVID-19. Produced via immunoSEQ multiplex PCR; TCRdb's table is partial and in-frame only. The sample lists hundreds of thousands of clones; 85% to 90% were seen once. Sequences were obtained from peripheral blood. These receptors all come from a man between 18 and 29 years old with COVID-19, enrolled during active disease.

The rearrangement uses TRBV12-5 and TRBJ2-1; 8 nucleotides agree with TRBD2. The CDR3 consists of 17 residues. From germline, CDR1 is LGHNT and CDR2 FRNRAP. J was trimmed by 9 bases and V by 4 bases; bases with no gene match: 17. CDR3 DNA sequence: TGTGCTAGTGGTTCCCTCCGGGGGGGTCTAGTTTGGAGTGAGCAGTTCTTC. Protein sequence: CASGSLRGGLVWSEQFF.

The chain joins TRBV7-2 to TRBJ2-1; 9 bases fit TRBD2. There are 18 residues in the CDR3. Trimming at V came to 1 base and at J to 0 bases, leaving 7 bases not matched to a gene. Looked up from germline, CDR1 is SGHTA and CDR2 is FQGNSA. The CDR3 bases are TGTGCCAGCAGCTTAGTGGCGGTAGCGGGGGCCTCCTACAATGAGCAGTTCTTC. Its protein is CASSLVAVAGASYNEQFF.

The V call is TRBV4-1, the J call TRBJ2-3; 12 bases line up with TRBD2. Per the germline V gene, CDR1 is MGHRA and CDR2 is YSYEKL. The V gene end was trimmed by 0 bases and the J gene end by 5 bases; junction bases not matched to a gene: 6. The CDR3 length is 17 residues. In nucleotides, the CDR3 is TGCGCCAGCAGCCAAGAGGGGACTAGCGGGTCTGTAGATACGCAGTATTTT. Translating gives CASSQEGTSGSVDTQYF.